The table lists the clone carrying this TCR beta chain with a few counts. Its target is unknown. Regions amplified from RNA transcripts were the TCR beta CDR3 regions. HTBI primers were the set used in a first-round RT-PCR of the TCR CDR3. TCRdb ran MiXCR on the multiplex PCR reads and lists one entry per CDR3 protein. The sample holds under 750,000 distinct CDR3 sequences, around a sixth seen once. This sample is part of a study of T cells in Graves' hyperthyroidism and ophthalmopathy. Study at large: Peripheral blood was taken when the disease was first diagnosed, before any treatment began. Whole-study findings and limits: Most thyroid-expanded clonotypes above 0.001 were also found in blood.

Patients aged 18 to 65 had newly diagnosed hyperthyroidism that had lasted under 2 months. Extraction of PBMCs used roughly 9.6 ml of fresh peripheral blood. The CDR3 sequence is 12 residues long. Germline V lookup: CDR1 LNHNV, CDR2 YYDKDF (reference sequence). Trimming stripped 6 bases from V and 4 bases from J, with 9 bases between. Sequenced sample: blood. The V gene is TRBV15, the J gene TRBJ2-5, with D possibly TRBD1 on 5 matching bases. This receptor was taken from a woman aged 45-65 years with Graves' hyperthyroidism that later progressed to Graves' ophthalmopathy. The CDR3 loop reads CATRRGSETQYF. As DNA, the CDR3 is TGTGCCACCAGAAGGGGATCAGAGACCCAGTACTTC. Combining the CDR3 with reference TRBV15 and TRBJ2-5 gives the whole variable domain DAMVIQNPRYQVTQFGKPVTLSCSQTLNHNVMYWYQQKSSQAPKLLFHYYDKDFNNEADTPDNFQSRRPNTSFCFLDIRSPGLGDTAMYLCATRRGSETQYFGPGTRLLVL.